The 27 T cell receptor beta chains given below trace back to one sample, sequenced in a study of T cells in localized non-small cell lung cancer. TCRdb's table, derived via immunoSEQ multiplex PCR, lists solely in-frame clones and lacks some. Here the sample spans some 27,000 clones, around 90% being singletons. Specimen: peripheral blood, collected before any cancer treatment. Receptor source: a woman aged 18 to 50 with stage I lung adenocarcinoma.

The rearrangement uses TRBV13 and TRBJ1-1; 8 bases agree with TRBD1. The ends lost 6 bases at V and 4 bases at J; junction bases unmatched: 13. From germline, CDR1 is PRHDT and CDR2 FYEKMQ (reference sequence). CDR3 length: 16 residues. The CDR3 bases are TGTGCCAGCAGAGGTATCGGAAACAGGGGGGTCACTGAAGCTTTCTTT. It yields the protein CASRGIGNRGVTEAFF.

The chain carries TRBV5-1 and TRBJ2-6, with D uncertain. V was trimmed by 2 bases and J by 2 bases, leaving 8 bases between them. Germline V CDR1 and CDR2: SGHRS, YFSETQ. The CDR3 is made up of 15 amino acids. CDR3 region: CASSFYGTGANVLTF. The DNA for the CDR3 is TGCGCCAGCAGCTTTTATGGCACTGGGGCCAACGTCCTGACTTTC.

This clone was found once. The chain joins TRBV19 to TRBJ1-1; TRBD1 matches 7 bases. The CDR3 totals 16 residues. V shed 3 bases and J 1 base; nucleotides not matched to a gene: 8. Germline V gene sequence: CDR1 LNHDA, CDR2 SQIVND (reference sequence). CDR3 bases: TGTGCCAGTAGTATTGGTAGTAGACAGGGGAACACTGAAGCTTTCTTT. Protein sequence: CASSIGSRQGNTEAFF.

The rearrangement links TRBV19 to TRBJ2-5; perhaps TRBD2 as D (5 bases). The V end was cut by 3 bases, the J end by 5 bases, with 10 bases between. This CDR3 contains 13 residues. From germline, CDR1 is LNHDA and CDR2 SQIVND (reference sequence). The CDR3 is CASSIGIRETQYF. The DNA of the CDR3 is TGTGCCAGTAGTATCGGGATTCGGGAGACCCAGTACTTC.

The V call is TRBV12-5, the J call TRBJ2-1, with no clear D. Germline CDR1 and CDR2: LGHNT and FRNRAP. V dropped 0 bases and J dropped 0 bases, with 6 bases sitting between them. The CDR3 runs to 15 residues. CDR3 coding DNA: TGTGCTAGTGGTTTGGTACTGGGCTCCTACAATGAGCAGTTCTTC. Its protein product is CASGLVLGSYNEQFF.

This CDR3 is CSVEDTLPAGVHEQYF. CDR3 nucleotide sequence: TGCAGCGTTGAAGATACCCTTCCAGCGGGAGTCCACGAGCAGTACTTC. This chain links TRBV29-1 with TRBJ2-7, with 8 bases that match TRBD2. Germline V gives CDR1 SQVTM, CDR2 ANQGSEA. The CDR3 totals 16 residues. V lost 0 bases to trimming and J lost 5 bases; unmatched junction nucleotides: 12.

This chain uses TRBV7-2 with TRBJ2-2; 7 bases fit TRBD2. The V segment lost 3 bases and the J segment 4 bases; nucleotides outside the gene matches: 14. Germline-derived CDR1 and CDR2 are SGHTA and FQGNSA. CDR3 length: 18 residues. The CDR3 bases are TGTGCCAGCAGCTTTTCAGATGGGCGGGAGTGGTCCACCGGGGAGCTGTTTTTT. Residues: CASSFSDGREWSTGELFF.

Concerning this clone itself: The same CDR3 can be traced to other DNA sequences in this sample. The chain has TRBV19 and TRBJ1-1, with D tentatively TRBD1 (5 bases). Germline assignment: CDR1 LNHDA and CDR2 SQIVND (reference sequence). Trimming took 1 base from V and 0 from J, leaving 6 bases between them. This CDR3 spans 14 amino acids. CDR3 DNA sequence: TGTGCCAGTAGTATAGGGGACCTGAACACTGAAGCTTTCTTT. Translating it yields CASSIGDLNTEAFF.

CDR3 nucleotides: TGCAGCGTTGATCAAGAGACCCAGTACTTC. It specifies CSVDQETQYF. This chain uses TRBV29-1 with TRBJ2-5; unclear D gene. Germline CDR1 is SQVTM and CDR2 is ANQGSEA. CDR3 length: 10 residues. With 3 bases removed from V and 2 bases from J, the gap between germline ends came to 1 base.

The chain carries TRBV6-5 and TRBJ2-7; 10 bases match TRBD1. The CDR3 has 14 residues. V trimming: 2 bases; J trimming: 3 bases; junction bases outside the gene matches: 1. The germline V gene encodes CDR1 MNHEY and CDR2 SVGAGI. For the CDR3, the DNA is TGTGCCAGCAGTTACGGGACAGGGGTCTACGAGCAGTACTTC. Residues: CASSYGTGVYEQYF.

The genes are TRBV20-1 and TRBJ2-3, with D uncertain. The CDR3 length is 11 residues. Per germline, CDR1 DFQATT and CDR2 SNEGSKA (reference sequence). V lost 6 bases to trimming and J lost 7 bases, with 11 bases between them. Here the CDR3 reads CSAMLQNTQYF. As DNA, the CDR3 is TGCAGTGCGATGCTACAAAATACGCAGTATTTT.

V and J are TRBV7-8 and TRBJ2-7; no reliable D call. V dropped 0 bases and J dropped 2 bases, with 5 bases sitting between them. CDR1 is SGHVS and CDR2 is FQNEAQ in the germline V gene. The CDR3 has 13 residues. Here the CDR3 reads CASSLAQTYEQYF. Here the CDR3 DNA reads TGTGCCAGCAGCTTAGCGCAAACCTACGAGCAGTACTTC. Variable domain in full (rest from reference TRBV7-8 and TRBJ2-7): GAGVSQSPRYKVAKRGQDVALRCDPISGHVSLFWYQQALGQGPEFLTYFQNEAQLDKSGLPSDRFFAERPEGSVSTLKIQRTQQEDSAVYLCASSLAQTYEQYFGPGTRLTVT.

The chain couples TRBV6-5 to TRBJ2-2; maybe TRBD2 (6 bases). V lost 8 bases and J 6 bases, leaving 13 bases between the germline ends. The CDR3 has 13 residues. Germline assignment: CDR1 MNHEY and CDR2 SVGAGI. CDR3 loop: CASYTGVPGELFF. The CDR3 DNA sequence: TGTGCCAGCTACACGGGAGTTCCCGGGGAGCTGTTTTTT.

The chain has TRBV9 and TRBJ1-2, with D uncertain. Germline V gives CDR1 SGDLS, CDR2 YYNGEE. The CDR3 loop spans 14 amino acids. V was trimmed by 3 bases and J by 7 bases, leaving 16 bases between them. CDR3 in DNA: TGTGCCAGCAGCGCTTGGGGTGAACCAGGTGGCTACACCTTC. Amino acids: CASSAWGEPGGYTF.

The chain combines TRBV5-1 with TRBJ2-3; D unclear. Trimming shortened V by 1 base and J by 4 bases, and 10 bases separated the two germline ends. Germline-derived CDR1 and CDR2 are SGHRS and YFSETQ. CDR3 length equals 14 residues. The CDR3 DNA sequence: TGCGCCAGCAGCTTGAAAGGGTCGTCAGATACGCAGTATTTT. This sequence encodes CASSLKGSSDTQYF.

The chain employs TRBV6-6 and TRBJ2-1, with TRBD2 matching over 10 bases. V shed 1 base and J 10 bases; nucleotides not matched to a gene: 7. The germline V gene has CDR1 MNHNY and CDR2 SVGAGI (reference sequence). CDR3 size: 15 residues. CDR3 in amino acids: CASSYFTSGTPEQFF. The CDR3 bases are TGTGCCAGCAGTTACTTTACTAGCGGGACCCCGGAGCAGTTCTTC.

The chain has TRBV5-1 and TRBJ2-7; 8 bases agree with TRBD1. The trim removed 4 bases at V and 1 base at J, leaving 1 base unmatched. This CDR3 is built from 13 residues. CDR1 and CDR2 from the germline V gene are SGHRS and YFSETQ. Here the CDR3 DNA reads TGCGCCAGCAGCCAGGGGGCTTCCTACGAGCAGTACTTC. Translated: CASSQGASYEQYF.

This chain connects TRBV18 to TRBJ2-7, with 8 bases matching TRBD1. The trim removed 3 bases at V and 7 bases at J, leaving 5 bases unmatched. The CDR3 totals 13 residues. The germline V gene encodes CDR1 KGHSH and CDR2 LQKENI. CDR3 residues: CASSPGTGGEQYF. The CDR3 nucleotides are TGTGCCAGCTCACCGGGGACAGGTGGGGAGCAGTACTTC.

The genes are TRBV29-1 and TRBJ2-1; 10 bases fit TRBD1. CDR3 length: 16 amino acids. With V trimmed by 7 bases and J by 2 bases, 11 bases remained unmatched. Germline loops: CDR1 SQVTM, CDR2 ANQGSEA. The chain's CDR3 is CSAQSFGTGAYNEQFF. Here the CDR3 DNA reads TGCAGCGCGCAGTCCTTTGGGACAGGGGCCTACAATGAGCAGTTCTTC.

V gene TRBV30 combines with J gene TRBJ1-5, with D possibly being TRBD1 (6 bases). The CDR3 is 13 amino acids. Per the germline V gene, CDR1 is GTSNPN and CDR2 is SVGIG (reference sequence). V lost 5 bases and J lost 4, with 12 bases in between. DNA for the CDR3: TGTGCCTGGGGCGGACAGAAGAATCAGCCCCAGCATTTT. It codes for CAWGGQKNQPQHF.

The chain's CDR3 is CASRYSELLYGYTF. The CDR3 bases are TGTGCCAGCCGTTATTCGGAGCTGCTCTATGGCTACACCTTC. The chain joins TRBV5-6 to TRBJ1-2; the D is unclear. The germline V gene encodes CDR1 SGHDT and CDR2 YYEEEE. The CDR3 covers 14 residues. Trimming left V 7 bases short and J 4 bases short, with 17 bases between.

The chain recombines TRBV9 with TRBJ1-2; 9 bases are shared with TRBD1. The CDR3 contains 14 residues. Germline V CDR1 and CDR2: SGDLS, YYNGEE. The junction had 1 base not matched to a gene; V was cut back by 0 bases and J by 4 bases. CDR3 loop: CASSVEDRGYGYTF. The CDR3 region has the DNA TGTGCCAGCAGCGTAGAGGACAGGGGCTATGGCTACACCTTC.

This chain connects TRBV12-5 to TRBJ2-1, with D tentatively TRBD2 (6 bases). The V gene lost 0 bases and the J gene lost 0 bases, with 12 bases spanning the gap. Germline CDR1 is LGHNT and CDR2 is FRNRAP. CDR3 size: 17 residues. CDR3 bases: TGTGCTAGTGGTTTGGTACCCGACGGGAGCTCCTACAATGAGCAGTTCTTC. This translates into CASGLVPDGSSYNEQFF.

The V gene is TRBV4-1, the J gene TRBJ1-6, with no clear D. CDR1 and CDR2 from the germline V gene are MGHRA and YSYEKL. This CDR3 spans 15 amino acids. Trimming shortened V by 0 bases and J by 7 bases, and 10 bases separated the two germline ends. The CDR3 DNA reads TGCGCCAGCAGCCAAGACCGGCTGTCGAATTCACCCCTCCACTTT. As protein: CASSQDRLSNSPLHF.

This rearrangement joins TRBV18 to TRBJ1-2; no definite D call. The CDR3 sequence is 15 residues long. Germline CDR1 and CDR2: KGHSH and LQKENI. The ends were cut back, 1 base at V and 6 bases at J, with 15 bases in the middle. The CDR3 is CASSPQAIGRDGYTF. Here the CDR3 DNA reads TGTGCCAGCTCACCACAGGCGATCGGGAGGGATGGCTACACCTTC.

In its sample, this clone was seen once. The chain couples TRBV28 to TRBJ1-5; D is unclear. This CDR3 comprises 16 residues. The germline V gene has CDR1 MDHEN and CDR2 SYDVKM. Trimming stripped 5 bases from V and 2 bases from J, with 16 bases between. The CDR3 bases are TGTGCCAGCAGTCATAGTACGTCACGAGGCAATCAGCCCCAGCATTTT. Amino acids: CASSHSTSRGNQPQHF.

This chain joins TRBV27 and TRBJ1-4; 8 bases are a match to TRBD1. Trimming took 4 bases from V and 8 from J; bases not matched to a gene: 9. The germline V gene has CDR1 MNHEY and CDR2 SMNVEV (reference sequence). This CDR3 is 15 amino acids long. In DNA, the CDR3 is TGTGCCAGCAGTTCGCGTCCCGGGACAGGAGAAAAACTGTTTTTT. This sequence encodes CASSSRPGTGEKLFF.